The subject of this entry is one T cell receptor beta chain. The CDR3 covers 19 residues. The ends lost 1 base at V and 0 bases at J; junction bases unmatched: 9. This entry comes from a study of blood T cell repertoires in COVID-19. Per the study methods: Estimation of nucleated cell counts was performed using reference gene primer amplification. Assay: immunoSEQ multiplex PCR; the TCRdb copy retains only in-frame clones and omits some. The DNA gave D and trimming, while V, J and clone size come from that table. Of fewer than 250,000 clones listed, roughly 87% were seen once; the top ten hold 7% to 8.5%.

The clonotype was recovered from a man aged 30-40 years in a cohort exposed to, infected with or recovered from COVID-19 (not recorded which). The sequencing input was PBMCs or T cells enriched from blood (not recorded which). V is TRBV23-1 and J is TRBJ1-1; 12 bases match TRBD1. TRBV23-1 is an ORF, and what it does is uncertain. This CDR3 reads CASSQYNDGTGGLNTEAFF. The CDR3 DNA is TGCGCCAGCAGTCAATACAATGACGGGACAGGGGGCTTGAACACTGAAGCTTTCTTT.